The 30 T cell receptor beta chains reported below all come from one sample, sequenced in a study of shared clonotypes between healthy human individuals. The method was immunoSEQ multiplex PCR; TCRdb's version includes in-frame clones alone and lacks a portion of them. This table has 2 million to 3 million clones, over 85% appearing once. Sequenced sample: naive CD4+ T cells from PBMCs. The subset: CD45RA+ positively selected. The source is a man younger than 30 in good health. Some clones in this sample may be carry-over from other donors' samples.

The rearrangement joins TRBV9 to TRBJ2-1; D remains ambiguous. This CDR3 contains 13 residues. In germline, CDR1 is SGDLS, CDR2 YYNGEE. The V gene lost 5 bases and the J gene lost 3 bases, with 9 bases spanning the gap. The CDR3 loop is CASSDSLYNEQFF. CDR3 bases: TGTGCCAGCAGTGATAGTCTCTACAATGAGCAGTTCTTC.

The chain combines TRBV5-5 with TRBJ1-1, with D uncertain. V lost 2 bases, J lost 5 bases, and 10 bases lay in between. Germline V gene lookup returns CDR1 SGHKS and CDR2 YYEKEE (reference sequence). This CDR3 has 13 amino acids. CDR3 sequence reads: CASSLTGRTEAFF. The CDR3 DNA sequence: TGTGCCAGCAGCTTAACGGGCAGGACTGAAGCTTTCTTT.

The CDR3 DNA reads TGTGCCAGCAGCGTAGACCCCCAATCTGGGGCAGGCACTGAAGCTTTCTTT. Translating gives CASSVDPQSGAGTEAFF. The chain couples TRBV9 to TRBJ1-1; a possible D gene is TRBD1 (5 bases). CDR1 and CDR2 from the germline V gene are SGDLS and YYNGEE. The CDR3 runs 17 residues. Trimming took off 0 bases at V and 4 bases at J, with 19 bases between the two ends.

The chain uses TRBV28 and TRBJ2-7; D is perhaps TRBD2 (5 bases). Germline values: CDR1 MDHEN, CDR2 SYDVKM. Trimming took off 6 bases at V and 3 bases at J, with 9 bases between the two ends. The CDR3 extends over 12 amino acids. CDR3 amino acids: CASSTSFYEQYF. CDR3 DNA: TGTGCCAGCAGCACTAGTTTCTACGAGCAGTACTTC.

Points on this clone: The sample carries other DNA sequences with the same CDR3. The V call is TRBV9, the J call TRBJ1-4; tentatively, D is TRBD1 (6 bases). The CDR3 covers 14 residues. V shed 0 bases and J shed 5 bases, with 8 bases lying between them. CDR1 and CDR2 from the germline V gene are SGDLS and YYNGEE. CDR3 protein: CASSVGRGNEKLFF. CDR3 DNA: TGTGCCAGCAGCGTAGGCAGGGGAAATGAAAAACTGTTTTTT.

This clone was seen more than once but under ten times. The chain combines TRBV2 with TRBJ2-1, with a tentative D call TRBD2 (5 bases). V was cut by 6 bases and J by 5 bases, with 14 bases left in between. This CDR3 contains 14 residues. Looked up from germline, CDR1 is SNHLY and CDR2 is FYNNEI. The CDR3 bases are TGTGCCAGCAGCGAGACTTTCGGGGACAATGAGCAGTTCTTC. It specifies CASSETFGDNEQFF.

This sequence joins TRBV2 and TRBJ2-2, with D unresolved. The CDR3 contains 14 residues. Trimming left V 7 bases short and J 0 bases short, with 9 bases between. Germline V gives CDR1 SNHLY, CDR2 FYNNEI. The DNA for the CDR3 is TGTGCCAGCAAGACGAGGTCGAACACCGGGGAGCTGTTTTTT. Encoded protein: CASKTRSNTGELFF. Variable domain in full (rest from reference TRBV2 and TRBJ2-2): EPEVTQTPSHQVTQMGQEVILRCVPISNHLYFYWYRQILGQKVEFLVSFYNNEISEKSEIFDDQFSVERPDGSNFTLKIRSTKLEDSAMYFCASKTRSNTGELFFGEGSRLTVL.

This chain links TRBV9 with TRBJ2-3; D unclear. CDR3 size: 12 residues. From germline, CDR1 is SGDLS and CDR2 YYNGEE. Trimming removed 7 bases from V and 4 bases from J, with 10 bases in between. Written as DNA, the CDR3 is TGTGCCAGCGGAACCCCCGCAGATACGCAGTATTTT. It yields the protein CASGTPADTQYF.

The CDR3 here is CASNLSSGGKYEQYF. The CDR3 nucleotides read TGTGCCAGCAACCTCTCGTCGGGGGGGAAGTACGAGCAGTACTTC. The J gene is TRBJ2-7, the V gene TRBV28, with TRBD2 identical over 8 bases. After removal of 7 bases from V and 4 bases from J, the junction contained 12 bases not matched to a gene. Germline V gene sequence: CDR1 MDHEN, CDR2 SYDVKM. The CDR3 consists of 15 residues.

V is TRBV7-9 and J is TRBJ1-2, with D maybe TRBD1 (5 bases). The germline V gene encodes CDR1 SEHNR and CDR2 FQNEAQ (reference sequence). CDR3 size: 15 residues. Trimming cost V 1 base and J 2 bases, with 11 bases left between them. CDR3 protein: CASSLDDRTNYGYTF. The CDR3 DNA reads TGTGCCAGCAGCTTAGATGACAGAACAAACTATGGCTACACCTTC. The full variable domain, completed using reference TRBV7-9 and TRBJ1-2, is DTGVSQNPRHKITKRGQNVTFRCDPISEHNRLYWYRQTLGQGPEFLTYFQNEAQLEKSRLLSDRFSAERPKGSFSTLEIQRTEQGDSAMYLCASSLDDRTNYGYTFGSGTRLTVV.

The chain has TRBV20-1 and TRBJ2-7; no definite D call. The CDR3 runs to 10 residues. Trimming pared 1 base from V and 6 bases from J, leaving 4 bases between. Germline V gives CDR1 DFQATT, CDR2 SNEGSKA (reference sequence). The CDR3 here is CSARGVEQYF. The CDR3 region has the DNA TGCAGTGCTAGAGGGGTCGAGCAGTACTTC.

This clone was seen a handful of times. This sample includes further DNA sequences coding for the same CDR3. The V and J genes are TRBV28 and TRBJ1-5, with 9 nucleotides matching TRBD1. The CDR3 consists of 15 residues. Trimming took 6 bases from V and 3 from J; bases not matched to a gene: 6. The germline V gene has CDR1 MDHEN and CDR2 SYDVKM. The CDR3 DNA follows: TGTGCCAGCAGCCCAGGACAGGGGTCCAATCAGCCCCAGCATTTT. Amino acids: CASSPGQGSNQPQHF.

The rearrangement links TRBV27 to TRBJ2-1, with 9 bases identical to TRBD1. The CDR3 runs 14 residues. Germline V CDR1 and CDR2: MNHEY, SMNVEV (reference sequence). With V trimmed by 5 bases and J by 5 bases, 4 bases remained unmatched. In DNA, the CDR3 is TGTGCCAGCAGTACCTGGACAGGGGACAATGAGCAGTTCTTC. Encoded protein: CASSTWTGDNEQFF.

The rearrangement links TRBV28 to TRBJ2-2, with D unresolved. The CDR3 totals 12 residues. Germline V lookup: CDR1 MDHEN, CDR2 SYDVKM. Trimming removed 5 bases at V and 6 bases at J, with 7 bases between. The CDR3 bases are TGTGCCAGCAGTGCTCCGGCCGGGGAGCTGTTTTTT. It encodes CASSAPAGELFF.

This chain uses TRBV28 with TRBJ2-1; D is undetermined. There are 14 residues in the CDR3. Per the germline V gene, CDR1 is MDHEN and CDR2 is SYDVKM. Trimming shortened V by 5 bases and J by 7 bases, and 15 bases separated the two germline ends. CDR3 region: CASSTRQLRNEQFF. The CDR3 region has the DNA TGTGCCAGCAGTACCCGACAACTTCGGAATGAGCAGTTCTTC. The full variable domain, completed using reference TRBV28 and TRBJ2-1, is DVKVTQSSRYLVKRTGEKVFLECVQDMDHENMFWYRQDPGLGLRLIYFSYDVKMKEKGDIPEGYSVSREKKERFSLILESASTNQTSMYLCASSTRQLRNEQFFGPGTRLTVL.

Note on this clone: The sample has other DNA sequences that encode this CDR3 too. The chain employs TRBV5-1 and TRBJ1-1, with D possibly TRBD1 on 5 matching bases. Germline V CDR1 and CDR2: SGHRS, YFSETQ. V lost 4 bases and J 4 bases, leaving 14 bases between the germline ends. This CDR3 comprises 14 residues. CDR3 nucleotides: TGCGCCAGCAGCCCCGGATCCGGGGGCACTGAAGCTTTCTTT. Residues: CASSPGSGGTEAFF.

This clone was seen a few times. The CDR3 nucleotides read TGTGCCAGCAGGACAGTCACTGAAGCTTTCTTT. It encodes CASRTVTEAFF. J is TRBJ1-1 and V is TRBV25-1, with D tentatively TRBD1 (5 bases). Germline V lookup: CDR1 MGHDK, CDR2 SYGVNS. Trimming took 6 bases from V and 4 from J, leaving 6 bases between them. The CDR3 extends over 11 amino acids.

The chain uses TRBV7-8 and TRBJ2-3; no clear D gene. V gave up 0 bases and J gave up 4 bases, with 14 bases separating them. The CDR3 totals 16 residues. CDR1 is SGHVS and CDR2 is FQNEAQ in the germline V gene. Here the CDR3 reads CASSLASLPPPDTQYF. The CDR3 DNA sequence: TGTGCCAGCAGCTTAGCTTCCCTCCCCCCACCAGATACGCAGTATTTT.

This chain uses TRBV19 with TRBJ1-5; 9 bases map to TRBD1. This CDR3 region has 18 residues. After removal of 4 bases from V and 4 bases from J, the junction contained 14 bases not matched to a gene. Germline CDR1 LNHDA, CDR2 SQIVND (reference sequence). CDR3 sequence (DNA): TGTGCCAGTAGTAACCTCCCGGGACAGGGAGGATGGAATCAGCCCCAGCATTTT. Residues: CASSNLPGQGGWNQPQHF.

J is TRBJ1-3 and V is TRBV18, with 8 bases that match TRBD1. The V gene's germline CDR1 is KGHSH and CDR2 LQKENI. The CDR3 length is 16 residues. V gave up 3 bases and J gave up 0 bases; unmatched junction bases: 4. DNA for the CDR3: TGTGCCAGCTCACCGGGACAGGTCGACTCTGGAAACACCATATATTTT. Its protein product is CASSPGQVDSGNTIYF.

V and J are TRBV28 and TRBJ1-6, with D perhaps TRBD1 (6 bases). Between the trimmed V and J ends, which lost 6 bases and 14 bases, there was a span of 23 bases. CDR1 and CDR2 from the germline V gene are MDHEN and SYDVKM. The CDR3 is 15 residues long. The CDR3 region is CASSLPPGAGSALHF. CDR3 coding DNA: TGTGCCAGCAGCCTGCCTCCAGGGGCAGGGAGTGCCCTCCACTTT.

This clone was recorded once. This chain connects TRBV29-1 to TRBJ2-1, with 10 bases aligning to TRBD2. This CDR3 comprises 14 residues. The V gene's germline CDR1 is SQVTM and CDR2 ANQGSEA. V was clipped by 5 bases and J by 6 bases; unmatched bases: 7. CDR3 amino acids: CSVYGTSGINEQFF. The CDR3 region has the DNA TGCAGCGTTTACGGTACTAGCGGGATCAATGAGCAGTTCTTC.

The V and J genes are TRBV30 and TRBJ1-1; D possibly corresponds to TRBD1 (6 bases). The ends were cut back, 4 bases at V and 3 bases at J, with 15 bases in the middle. The germline CDR1 and CDR2 sequences are GTSNPN and SVGIG (reference sequence). The CDR3 consists of 14 residues. The CDR3 region has the DNA TGTGCCTGGATAGCGGGGGCGATATACACTGAAGCTTTCTTT. The encoded protein is CAWIAGAIYTEAFF.

The chain is built from TRBV10-3 and TRBJ2-5; weak D call: TRBD1 (5 bases). The tail of the sequence fits TRBJ2-7 better, so the J call may be wrong. Germline V gives CDR1 ENHRY, CDR2 SYGVKD. CDR3 length equals 12 residues. The CDR3: CAISESGHEQYF. CDR3 in DNA: TGTGCCATCAGTGAGTCGGGGCACGAGCAGTACTTC.

The V and J genes are TRBV5-6 and TRBJ1-2; D uncertain. The ends were cut back, 4 bases at V and 5 bases at J, with 12 bases in the middle. The CDR3 has 13 residues. The V gene's germline CDR1 is SGHDT and CDR2 YYEEEE. The CDR3 DNA reads as TGTGCCAGCAGCCCCGGTGGGAAATATGGCTACACCTTC. Translating gives CASSPGGKYGYTF.

The genes are TRBV4-2 and TRBJ2-3; 8 bases align to TRBD2. This CDR3 comprises 15 residues. Germline CDR1 LGHNA, CDR2 YNFKEQ. V shed 5 bases and J 6 bases; nucleotides not matched to a gene: 10. The CDR3 loop reads CASSGLAGLEDTQYF. CDR3 sequence (DNA): TGTGCCAGCAGCGGGTTAGCGGGGTTGGAGGATACGCAGTATTTT.

Points on this clone: This sample also contains other DNA sequences that code for the same CDR3. The CDR3 sequence is CASSLEGSGELFF. The CDR3 DNA reads as TGCGCCAGCAGCTTGGAGGGTTCCGGGGAGCTGTTTTTT. The V and J genes are TRBV5-1 and TRBJ2-2; D gene uncertain. The germline V gene encodes CDR1 SGHRS and CDR2 YFSETQ. This CDR3 comprises 13 residues. V was clipped by 0 bases and J by 6 bases, with 6 bases between them.

This chain joins TRBV19 and TRBJ2-1; either TRBD1 or TRBD2 may supply D (6 bases each). The CDR3 covers 17 residues. The V end was cut by 4 bases, the J end by 1 base, with 17 bases between. CDR1 is LNHDA, CDR2 SQIVND, per germline (reference sequence). The CDR3 loop reads CASSNSQGGRSYNEQFF. The CDR3, as DNA: TGTGCCAGTAGTAACTCACAGGGAGGTAGGTCCTACAATGAGCAGTTCTTC.

The chain joins TRBV6-1 to TRBJ2-3; 8 bases match TRBD1. CDR1 is MNHNS, CDR2 SASEGT, per germline. J gave up 0 bases and V 2 bases, and 4 bases lay outside the gene matches. The CDR3 is 16 residues long. DNA for the CDR3: TGTGCCAGCAGTGAACAGGGGGCCTCTAGCACAGATACGCAGTATTTT. Residues: CASSEQGASSTDTQYF.

This clone was picked up one time. V gene TRBV28 combines with J gene TRBJ1-2; D uncertain. Between the trimmed V and J ends, which lost 6 bases and 8 bases, there was a span of 25 bases. Germline V gene sequence: CDR1 MDHEN, CDR2 SYDVKM. The CDR3 contains 16 residues. The CDR3, as DNA: TGTGCCAGCAGCCGTTCGCCCCCCCGGGTCACGTACGGCTACACCTTC. This codes for CASSRSPPRVTYGYTF.